This TCR beta chain was captured in a study of CD8+CD57+ T cells in acquired aplastic anemia. The CDR3 consists of 12 residues. Germline V gene lookup returns CDR1 DFQATT and CDR2 SNEGSKA (reference sequence). V was trimmed by 6 bases and J by 6 bases, leaving 14 bases between them. For CDR3 and TCR beta VDJ profiling, genomic DNA was the template used. TCRdb re-derived calls from the reads in MiXCR, one entry per CDR3 protein. This sample has more than 250,000 distinct CDR3 sequences; 55% to 60% occur once, and the top ten carry around 7.6%. This TCR was sampled from a human donor with severe aplastic anemia or a healthy control (not recorded which). Input material: sorted CD4+, CD8+, or CD8+CD57+ T cells (not recorded which) from PBMCs. This chain connects TRBV20-1 to TRBJ1-2; perhaps TRBD1 as D (5 bases). The chain's CDR3 is CSARRGVDGYTF. The DNA of the CDR3 is TGCAGTGCCCGGCGGGGGGTAGATGGCTACACCTTC.